Below are 8 T cell receptor beta chains sequenced from a single sample in a study of CD8+CD57+ T cells in acquired aplastic anemia. The study profiled TCR beta VDJ and CDR3 using genomic DNA as template. TCRdb called the reads again in MiXCR, with one record for every CDR3 protein. The sample contains a few hundred thousand distinct CDR3 sequences, around 50% of which appear only once. Patients selected for sequencing had displayed CD8+CD57+ cell expansion by flow cytometry. Sequenced material: sorted CD4+, CD8+, or CD8+CD57+ T cells (not recorded which) from PBMCs. All receptors derive from a human donor with aplastic anemia.

This clonotype showed up just a few times. It may be a read error: a sequence one base away is much more abundant. This chain links TRBV20-1 with TRBJ2-7; the D gene is possibly TRBD2 (6 bases). The CDR3 contains 14 residues. From germline, CDR1 is DFQATT and CDR2 SNEGSKA (reference sequence). In DNA, the CDR3 is TGCAGCTGCAACGGGGTCGGGAGCTCCTACGAGCAGTACTTC. Its translation is CSCNGVGSSYEQYF.

This clonotype showed up many times. This chain joins TRBV2 and TRBJ2-7; 8 nucleotides line up with TRBD1. Germline V gene data show CDR1 as SNHLY and CDR2 as FYNNEI. Trimming cost V 5 bases and J 5 bases; bases outside gene matches: 5. The CDR3 sequence is 13 residues long. The CDR3 protein is CASSRKQGDEQYF. The CDR3 DNA follows: TGTGCCAGCAGTCGCAAACAGGGGGACGAGCAGTACTTC.

The chain recombines TRBV20-1 with TRBJ2-5, with D possibly matching TRBD2 (6 bases). Germline values: CDR1 DFQATT, CDR2 SNEGSKA (reference sequence). This CDR3 has 12 amino acids. This chain's CDR3 is CSSGGSSETQYF. Written as DNA, the CDR3 is TGCAGCTCAGGAGGGTCATCGGAGACCCAGTACTTC.

This clonotype was counted only a few times. The gene calls are TRBV27 and TRBJ1-1; unclear D gene. The germline CDR1 and CDR2 sequences are MNHEY and SMNVEV (reference sequence). This CDR3 is 17 amino acids long. Trimming cost V 4 bases and J 1 base, with 19 bases left between them. This CDR3 is CASSSLIDLGTNTEAFF. The CDR3 coding sequence is TGTGCCAGCAGTTCCTTAATTGATCTGGGAACGAACACTGAAGCTTTCTTT.

This clonotype was recorded only once. The CDR3 does not close with the conserved phenylalanine or tryptophan, likely indicating a read error. The rearrangement joins TRBV2 to TRBJ1-5, with TRBD1 matching over 7 bases. Trimming cost V 2 bases and J 0 bases; bases outside gene matches: 7. The CDR3 covers 17 residues. Germline V CDR1 and CDR2: SNHLY, FYNNEI. CDR3 DNA: TGTGCCAGCAGTGAACAGACAGGGTTCATTAGCAATCAGCCCCAGCATCTT. Translating gives CASSEQTGFISNQPQHL.

The chain is built from TRBV20-1 and TRBJ2-7; 11 bases are a match to TRBD1. The CDR3 loop spans 14 amino acids. V was clipped by 3 bases and J by 6 bases; unmatched bases: 7. Germline CDR1 and CDR2: DFQATT and SNEGSKA (reference sequence). CDR3 in DNA: TGCAGTGCTAGGGACAGGGGGCTTTGGAGCGAGCAGTACTTC. Translating gives CSARDRGLWSEQYF.

This clonotype was counted ten times or more. V gene TRBV2 combines with J gene TRBJ2-3; TRBD2 matches at 10 bases. Germline CDR1 reads SNHLY; CDR2 reads FYNNEI. The J segment lost 3 bases and the V segment lost 1 base, leaving 4 bases of the junction unmatched. The CDR3 runs 16 residues. In DNA form, the CDR3 reads TGTGCCAGCAGTGAAGGGCTAGCGGGGGTAACAGATACGCAGTATTTT. It is translated as CASSEGLAGVTDTQYF.

In its sample, this clonotype was seen a few times. The chain uses TRBV2 and TRBJ1-6, with 8 nucleotides matching TRBD1. Trimming took 6 bases from V and 4 from J; bases not matched to a gene: 8. This CDR3 contains 16 residues. Per germline, CDR1 SNHLY and CDR2 FYNNEI. The CDR3 DNA sequence: TGTGCCAGCAGGTCGACAGGGGCAGGATATAATTCACCCCTCCACTTT. This sequence encodes CASRSTGAGYNSPLHF.